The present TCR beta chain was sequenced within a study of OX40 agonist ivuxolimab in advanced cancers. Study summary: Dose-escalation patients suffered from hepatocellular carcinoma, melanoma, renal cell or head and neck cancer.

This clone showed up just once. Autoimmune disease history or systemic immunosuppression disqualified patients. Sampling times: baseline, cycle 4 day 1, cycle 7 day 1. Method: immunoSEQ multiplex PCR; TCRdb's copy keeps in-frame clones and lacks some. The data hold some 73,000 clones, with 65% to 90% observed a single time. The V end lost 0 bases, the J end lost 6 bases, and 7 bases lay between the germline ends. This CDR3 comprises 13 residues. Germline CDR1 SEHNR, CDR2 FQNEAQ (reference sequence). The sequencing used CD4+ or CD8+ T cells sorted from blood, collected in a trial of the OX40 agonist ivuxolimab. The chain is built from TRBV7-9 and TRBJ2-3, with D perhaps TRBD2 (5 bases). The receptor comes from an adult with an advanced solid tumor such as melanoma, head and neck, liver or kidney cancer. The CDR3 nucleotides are TGTGCCAGCAGCTTAGCGCGGGTGGATACGCAGTATTTT. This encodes CASSLARVDTQYF. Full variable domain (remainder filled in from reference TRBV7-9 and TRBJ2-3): DTGVSQNPRHKITKRGQNVTFRCDPISEHNRLYWYRQTLGQGPEFLTYFQNEAQLEKSRLLSDRFSAERPKGSFSTLEIQRTEQGDSAMYLCASSLARVDTQYFGPGTRLTVL.